The clone carrying this T cell receptor beta chain has ten or more counts. The antigen is undetermined. V was clipped by 3 bases and J by 0 bases, with 9 bases between them. The length of the CDR3 is 15 residues. Germline CDR1 is KGHSH and CDR2 is LQKENI. The sample is drawn from a study of regulatory T cells in long-lasting Graves disease. Specified time point: newly diagnosed GD, antithyroid drugs for less than 3 months. PBMCs were the source of the RNA used for TCR sequencing. Into tubes containing EDTA, approximately 9.4 milliliters of peripheral blood were drawn. General observations from the study: When disease was persistent, TRBV28, TRBJ1-2 and TRBJ2-5 were the favored segments.

Building the TCR beta libraries relied on iRepertoire HTBI primers, and CDR3 regions underwent Arm-PCR. MiXCR, run by TCRdb on the multiplex PCR reads, gives a single entry per CDR3 protein. The sample contains roughly 560,000 distinct CDR3 sequences, 15% to 20% of which appear only once. These data also formed part of another study, on T cells in Graves' hyperthyroidism and ophthalmopathy. That work contributes: Blood shared most expanded thyroid clonotypes above 0.001.

The sequence derives from a woman aged 35 to 60 with Graves disease. The chain carries TRBV18 and TRBJ1-3; the D is unclear. The sequencing used peripheral blood mononuclear cells (PBMCs), collected at new diagnosis, from a patient treated with antithyroid drugs. The chain's CDR3 is CASSPGPGSGNTIYF. The DNA for the CDR3 is TGTGCCAGCTCACCCGGTCCAGGCTCTGGAAACACCATATATTTT. Drawing the rest from reference TRBV18 and TRBJ1-3, the complete variable domain is NAGVMQNPRHLVRRRGQEARLRCSPMKGHSHVYWYRQLPEEGLKFMVYLQKENIIDESGMPKERFSAEFPKEGPSILRIQQVVRGDSAAYFCASSPGPGSGNTIYFGEGSWLTVV.